The 2 T cell receptor beta chains below come from one sample, sequenced in a study of blood T cell repertoires in COVID-19 (TCRdb year 2020). Library preparation employed the immunoSEQ multiplex PCR assay. TCRdb's version of the immuneACCESS table is confined to in-frame rearrangements and falls short of the full clone set. An unresolved V gene accounts for under half of the shortfall where checked; the remainder is of unknown origin. For this sample the table gives roughly 150,000 clones, of which approximately 90% were detected only once. About 15% of the sample is held by the ten biggest clonotypes. The source material was peripheral blood. Every receptor here comes from a woman aged 35 to 49 with acute or convalescent COVID-19.

This sequence joins TRBV7-6 and TRBJ2-1; the match to TRBD2 covers 12 bases. Losses at the gene ends were 4 bases for V and 4 bases for J; bases not matched to a gene: 2. CDR1 and CDR2 (germline): SGHVS, FNYEAQ. The CDR3 length is 15 residues. The CDR3 here is CASSSGLAGYNEQFF. The CDR3 DNA is TGTGCCAGCAGCTCGGGACTAGCGGGTTACAATGAGCAGTTCTTC.

This chain links TRBV7-3 with TRBJ2-5; 8 bases align to TRBD1. This CDR3 has 13 amino acids. Looked up from germline, CDR1 is SGHTA and CDR2 is FQGTGA. The ends lost 5 bases at V and 5 bases at J; junction bases unmatched: 4. The CDR3 DNA follows: TGTGCCAGCAGCAAGACAGGGGAGGAGACCCAGTACTTC. This sequence encodes CASSKTGEETQYF.